This T cell receptor (beta chain) was identified in a study of shared clonotypes between healthy human individuals. General study findings and limits: Against clonotypes common to all four donors, non-shared ones had lower generation probabilities.

Germline V gene lookup returns CDR1 SEHNR and CDR2 FQNEAQ (reference sequence). The CDR3 has 13 residues. The V end was cut by 5 bases, the J end by 9 bases, with 14 bases between. Once extracted for a subset, genomic DNA was divided evenly among several immunoSEQ plates. Sorted subsets were amplified in replicate PCRs using approximately 200 ng DNA, about 30,000 T cell genomes. Using immunoSEQ multiplex PCR, the repertoire was profiled, and TCRdb retains in-frame clones only, with some absent. Of about 2.2 million clones in the sample, around 95% were seen once. Details on this clone: The antigen is undetermined.

CD45RO-negative CD8 cells positively selected for CCR7 made up the naive population, which excluded terminally differentiated effector memory CD45RA+ cells. Free of recent acute infections or vaccinations, the donors were healthy HIV-negative adults. The specimen sequenced was naive CD8+ T cells from PBMCs. The chain joins TRBV7-9 to TRBJ1-5; no clear D gene. This receptor was obtained from a man aged 18 to 29 in good health. Some clones in this sample may be carry-over from other donors' samples. DNA for the CDR3: TGTGCCAGCAGCCCCCCCGGCGAGGCGCCCCAGCATTTT. Translating gives CASSPPGEAPQHF.